Following are 16 T cell receptor beta chains from one sample sequenced in a study of CD8+ T cells in alopecia areata. Noted treatment: oral pan-JAK inhibitor, 5-10 mg twice daily. cDNA prepared by RNA extraction and subsequent reverse transcription served as the template for sequencing. Sequencing used immunoSEQ multiplex PCR; TCRdb keeps in-frame clones, though not all of them. The sample carries fewer than 350,000 clones, roughly 50% recorded once. This sample comprised CD4+ T cells sorted from blood, obtained at week 24, from a patient treated with tofacitinib. These TCRs come from a human donor with alopecia areata.

This clone was counted between two and nine times. V usage is TRBV29-1 and J usage is TRBJ2-6, with D perhaps TRBD1 (5 bases). V shed 1 base and J shed 2 bases, with 9 bases lying between them. Germline CDR1 reads SQVTM; CDR2 reads ANQGSEA. The CDR3 loop spans 15 amino acids. The CDR3 nucleotides are TGCAGCGTTGAAGGACAGACTGCTGGGGCCAACGTCCTGACTTTC. As protein: CSVEGQTAGANVLTF.

This clone was seen more than once but under ten times. This chain connects TRBV7-9 to TRBJ2-3; D tentatively reads TRBD1 or TRBD2 (6 bases each). Germline V gives CDR1 SEHNR, CDR2 FQNEAQ (reference sequence). Trimming pared 1 base from V and 10 bases from J, leaving 15 bases between. This CDR3 region has 14 residues. The CDR3 sequence: CASSLGGALDPQYF. DNA of the CDR3: TGTGCCAGCAGCTTAGGGGGGGCCCTGGATCCGCAGTATTTT.

The V call is TRBV6-5, the J call TRBJ1-2, with unresolved D. This CDR3 is built from 12 residues. V was shortened by 6 bases and J by 9 bases, with 14 bases between the two germline ends. Germline-derived CDR1 and CDR2 are MNHEY and SVGAGI. CDR3 region: CASRDGSNSYTF. The CDR3, as DNA: TGTGCCAGCAGGGACGGAAGTAATAGCTACACCTTC.

This clone was found a few times. V is TRBV11-2 and J is TRBJ1-5, with D possibly TRBD1 on 5 matching bases. V shed 6 bases and J shed 8 bases, with 20 bases lying between them. The CDR3 is made up of 15 amino acids. Germline-derived CDR1 and CDR2 are SGHAT and FQNNGV. The CDR3 coding sequence is TGTGCCAGCAGGCCCGGAGTCCGGGGGTATGAGCCCCAGCATTTT. Its translation: CASRPGVRGYEPQHF.

V gene TRBV28 combines with J gene TRBJ2-3, with TRBD2 matching over 9 bases. Trimming at V came to 5 bases and at J to 6 bases, leaving 6 bases not matched to a gene. The CDR3 consists of 14 residues. CDR1 is MDHEN, CDR2 SYDVKM, per germline. The CDR3 DNA follows: TGTGCCAGCAGTGGAGCGGGGGGCCGGGATACGCAGTATTTT. Translating it yields CASSGAGGRDTQYF.

V gene TRBV28 combines with J gene TRBJ2-7, with TRBD1 matching 8 bases. Germline V lookup: CDR1 MDHEN, CDR2 SYDVKM. The CDR3 runs 13 residues. Trimming removed 6 bases from V and 4 bases from J; junction bases left unmatched: 5. CDR3 in amino acids: CASRPGQEYEQYF. Here the CDR3 DNA reads TGTGCCAGCAGACCGGGACAGGAGTACGAGCAGTACTTC. The full variable domain, its missing parts supplied by reference TRBV28 and TRBJ2-7, is DVKVTQSSRYLVKRTGEKVFLECVQDMDHENMFWYRQDPGLGLRLIYFSYDVKMKEKGDIPEGYSVSREKKERFSLILESASTNQTSMYLCASRPGQEYEQYFGPGTRLTVT.

The rearrangement uses TRBV30 and TRBJ2-2; 8 positions agree with TRBD2. The junction had 9 bases not matched to a gene; V was cut back by 5 bases and J by 7 bases. This CDR3 is built from 14 residues. Germline-derived CDR1 and CDR2 are GTSNPN and SVGIG (reference sequence). The chain's CDR3 is CAWCPGLENGELFF. Here the CDR3 DNA reads TGTGCCTGGTGCCCGGGACTAGAGAACGGGGAGCTGTTTTTT.

The chain is built from TRBV6-5 and TRBJ1-2; tentative D call: TRBD1 (5 bases). V gave up 2 bases and J gave up 4 bases, with 17 bases separating them. The CDR3 loop spans 16 amino acids. The germline V gene has CDR1 MNHEY and CDR2 SVGAGI. The CDR3 sequence is CASSYRGEPGSYGYTF. In DNA, the CDR3 is TGTGCCAGCAGTTACCGAGGGGAACCCGGGAGCTATGGCTACACCTTC.

The V and J genes are TRBV5-4 and TRBJ1-2; 12 bases are shared with TRBD1. Per germline, CDR1 SGHNT and CDR2 YYREEE (reference sequence). The CDR3 has 15 amino acids. J was trimmed by 9 bases and V by 1 base; bases with no gene match: 7. DNA of the CDR3: TGTGCCAGCAGCTTGACCGGGACAGGGGGCAGTAGCTACACCTTC. Protein product: CASSLTGTGGSSYTF.

The CDR3 nucleotides read TGTGCCAGCAGTTACCTCGGACCGACCCAATCCTACGAGCAGTACTTC. Its translation: CASSYLGPTQSYEQYF. The chain couples TRBV6-5 to TRBJ2-7; D unclear. V lost 2 bases and J 1 base, leaving 15 bases between the germline ends. Germline CDR1 is MNHEY and CDR2 is SVGAGI. The length of the CDR3 is 16 residues.

This clone was found a few times. V gene TRBV2 combines with J gene TRBJ1-2, with D hard to call. CDR1 and CDR2 (germline): SNHLY, FYNNEI. The CDR3 covers 10 residues. Trimming removed 6 bases from V and 4 bases from J, with 3 bases in between. CDR3 nucleotides: TGTGCCAGCAGGAGCTATGGCTACACCTTC. It translates to CASRSYGYTF. Complete variable domain (other parts from reference TRBV2 and TRBJ1-2): EPEVTQTPSHQVTQMGQEVILRCVPISNHLYFYWYRQILGQKVEFLVSFYNNEISEKSEIFDDQFSVERPDGSNFTLKIRSTKLEDSAMYFCASRSYGYTFGSGTRLTVV.

The chain is built from TRBV10-3 and TRBJ2-1; D call uncertain. This CDR3 is built from 14 residues. Germline V gene data show CDR1 as ENHRY and CDR2 as SYGVKD. V lost 2 bases, J lost 10 bases, and 15 bases lay in between. The chain's CDR3 is CAISERVGGFEQFF. The DNA for the CDR3 is TGTGCCATCAGTGAGAGGGTTGGCGGTTTCGAGCAGTTCTTC.

The chain carries TRBV6-6 and TRBJ1-2, with D possibly TRBD1 on 5 matching bases. The CDR3 covers 15 residues. In germline, CDR1 is MNHNY, CDR2 SVGAGI (reference sequence). With 4 bases removed from V and 6 bases from J, the gap between germline ends came to 18 bases. The DNA of the CDR3 is TGTGCCAGCAGTTCCTCCGGGAGGGGAGGTAATGGCTACACCTTC. This translates into CASSSSGRGGNGYTF.

With regard to this clone: At the DNA level, this CDR3 is encoded by other sequences in the same sample as well. The chain has TRBV29-1 and TRBJ1-1; maybe TRBD1 (5 bases). Germline V gives CDR1 SQVTM, CDR2 ANQGSEA. This CDR3 has 13 residues. Trimming left V 1 base short and J 0 bases short, with 6 bases between. CDR3 protein: CSVEGQMNTEAFF. The CDR3 nucleotides read TGCAGCGTTGAAGGACAGATGAACACTGAAGCTTTCTTT.

This chain joins TRBV29-1 and TRBJ1-1; D is perhaps TRBD1 (6 bases). The CDR3 spans 14 residues. Germline V gives CDR1 SQVTM, CDR2 ANQGSEA. The V end lost 4 bases, the J end lost 5 bases, and 17 bases lay between the germline ends. The CDR3 is CSVAGTYLGTEAFF. CDR3 coding DNA: TGCAGCGTTGCGGGGACATACCTCGGGACTGAAGCTTTCTTT.

The chain uses TRBV4-1 and TRBJ2-3; D is unresolved. The V end lost 0 bases, the J end lost 6 bases, and 10 bases lay between the germline ends. The CDR3 contains 14 residues. Germline-derived CDR1 and CDR2 are MGHRA and YSYEKL. The CDR3 region is CASSQDRPQDTQYF. DNA of the CDR3: TGCGCCAGCAGCCAAGACCGCCCTCAGGATACGCAGTATTTT.